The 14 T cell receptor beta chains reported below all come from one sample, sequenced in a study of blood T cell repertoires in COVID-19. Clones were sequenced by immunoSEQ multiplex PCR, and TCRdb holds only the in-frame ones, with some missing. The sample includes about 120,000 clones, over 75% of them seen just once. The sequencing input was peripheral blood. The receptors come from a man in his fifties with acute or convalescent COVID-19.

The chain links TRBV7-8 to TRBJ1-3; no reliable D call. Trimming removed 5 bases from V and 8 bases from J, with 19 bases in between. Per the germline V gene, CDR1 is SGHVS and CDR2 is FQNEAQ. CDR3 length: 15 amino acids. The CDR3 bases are TGTGCCAGCAGCCTCAGCGCGAGGGCCCTGGACACCATATATTTT. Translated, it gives CASSLSARALDTIYF.

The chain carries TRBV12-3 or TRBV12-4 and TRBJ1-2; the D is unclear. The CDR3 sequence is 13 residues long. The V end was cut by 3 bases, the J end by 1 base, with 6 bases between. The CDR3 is CASSLTRNYGYTF. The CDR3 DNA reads TGTGCCAGCAGTTTGACACGTAACTATGGCTACACCTTC.

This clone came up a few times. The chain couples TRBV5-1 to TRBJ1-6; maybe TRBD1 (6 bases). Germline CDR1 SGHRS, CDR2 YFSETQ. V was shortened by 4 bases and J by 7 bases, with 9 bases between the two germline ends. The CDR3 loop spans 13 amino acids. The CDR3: CASSNGQNSPLHF. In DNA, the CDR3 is TGCGCCAGCAGCAACGGACAGAATTCACCCCTCCACTTT.

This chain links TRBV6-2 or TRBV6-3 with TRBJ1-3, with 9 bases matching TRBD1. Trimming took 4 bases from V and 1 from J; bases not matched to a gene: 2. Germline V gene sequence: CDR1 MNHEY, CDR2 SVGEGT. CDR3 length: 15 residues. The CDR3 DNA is TGTGCCAGCAGTTCCGGGACAGGGTCTGGAAACACCATATATTTT. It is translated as CASSSGTGSGNTIYF.

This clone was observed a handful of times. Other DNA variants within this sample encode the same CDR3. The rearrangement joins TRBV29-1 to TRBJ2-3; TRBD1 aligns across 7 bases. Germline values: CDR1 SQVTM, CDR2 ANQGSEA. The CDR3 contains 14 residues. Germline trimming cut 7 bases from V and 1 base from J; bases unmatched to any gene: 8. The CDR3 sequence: CSASRGTGTDTQYF. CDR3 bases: TGCAGCGCGAGCAGGGGGACCGGCACAGATACGCAGTATTTT.

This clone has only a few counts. The CDR3 loop is CASSQDISGNQPQHF. The CDR3, as DNA: TGCGCCAGCAGCCAAGATATATCGGGGAATCAGCCCCAGCATTTT. This chain joins TRBV4-1 and TRBJ1-5; D remains ambiguous. The CDR3 is made up of 15 amino acids. Trimming shortened V by 0 bases and J by 4 bases, and 10 bases separated the two germline ends. The germline V gene encodes CDR1 MGHRA and CDR2 YSYEKL.

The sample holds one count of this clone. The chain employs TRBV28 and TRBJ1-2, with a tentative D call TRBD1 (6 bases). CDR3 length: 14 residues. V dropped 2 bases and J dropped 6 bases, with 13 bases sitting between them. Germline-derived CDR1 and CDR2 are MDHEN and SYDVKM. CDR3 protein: CASSLNYWTDGYTF. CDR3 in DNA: TGTGCCAGCAGTTTAAATTATTGGACAGATGGCTACACCTTC.

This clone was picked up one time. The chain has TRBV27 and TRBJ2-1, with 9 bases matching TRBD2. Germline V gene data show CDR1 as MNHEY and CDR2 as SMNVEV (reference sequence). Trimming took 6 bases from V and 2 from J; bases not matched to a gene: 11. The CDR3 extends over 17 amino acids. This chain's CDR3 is CASRPQSAGGPYNEQFF. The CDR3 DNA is TGTGCCAGCAGACCCCAGAGTGCGGGGGGGCCCTACAATGAGCAGTTCTTC.

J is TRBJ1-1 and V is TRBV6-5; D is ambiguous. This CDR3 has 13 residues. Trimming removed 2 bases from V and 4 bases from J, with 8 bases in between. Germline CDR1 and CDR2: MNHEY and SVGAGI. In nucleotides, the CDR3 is TGTGCCAGCAGTTACGGCGCGGGCACTGAAGCTTTCTTT. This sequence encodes CASSYGAGTEAFF.

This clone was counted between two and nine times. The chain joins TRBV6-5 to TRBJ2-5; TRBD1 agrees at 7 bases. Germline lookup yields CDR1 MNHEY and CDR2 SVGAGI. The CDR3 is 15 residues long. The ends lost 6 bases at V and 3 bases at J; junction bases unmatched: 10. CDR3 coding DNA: TGTGCCAGCAGGGCCTGGCAGGGGACAGAAGAGACCCAGTACTTC. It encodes CASRAWQGTEETQYF.

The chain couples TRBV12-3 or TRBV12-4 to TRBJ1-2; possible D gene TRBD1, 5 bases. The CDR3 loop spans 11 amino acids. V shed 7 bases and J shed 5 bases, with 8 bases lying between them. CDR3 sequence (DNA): TGTGCCAGCATGGCAGGGTATGGCTACACCTTC. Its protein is CASMAGYGYTF.

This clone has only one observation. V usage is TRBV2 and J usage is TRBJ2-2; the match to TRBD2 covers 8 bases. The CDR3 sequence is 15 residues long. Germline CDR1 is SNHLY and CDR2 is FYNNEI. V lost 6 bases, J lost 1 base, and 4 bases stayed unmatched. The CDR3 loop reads CASRAGGVNTGELFF. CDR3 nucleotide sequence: TGTGCCAGCAGGGCCGGGGGGGTGAACACCGGGGAGCTGTTTTTT.

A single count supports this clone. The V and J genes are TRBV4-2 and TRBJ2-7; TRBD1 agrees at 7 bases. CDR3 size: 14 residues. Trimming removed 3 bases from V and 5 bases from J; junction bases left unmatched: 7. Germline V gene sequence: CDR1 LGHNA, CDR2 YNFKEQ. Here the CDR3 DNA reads TGTGCCAGCAGCCACTCGACAGGGTTCGACGAGCAGTACTTC. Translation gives CASSHSTGFDEQYF.

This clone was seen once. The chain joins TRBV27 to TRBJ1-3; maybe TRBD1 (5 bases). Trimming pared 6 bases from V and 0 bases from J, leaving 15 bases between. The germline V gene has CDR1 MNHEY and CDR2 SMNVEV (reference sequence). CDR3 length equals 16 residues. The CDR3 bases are TGTGCCAGCAGCCTAGGGGTCCCCTCCTCTGGAAACACCATATATTTT. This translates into CASSLGVPSSGNTIYF.